The entry below gives a single T cell receptor beta chain sequence along with its context. Germline V gives CDR1 LGHNA, CDR2 YSLEER. Trimming removed 0 bases at V and 0 bases at J, with 6 bases between. The CDR3 consists of 15 residues. This entry is derived from a study of blood T cell repertoires in COVID-19. This table comes from immunoSEQ multiplex PCR, and its TCRdb copy is limited to in-frame clones, with some not included. The sample records about 180,000 clones, 80% to 90% being singletons. This receptor was identified in a man between 60 and 75 years old with acute or convalescent COVID-19. Specimen: peripheral blood. The gene calls are TRBV4-3 and TRBJ2-1; D possibly corresponds to TRBD1 (6 bases). The CDR3 nucleotides are TGCGCCAGCAGCCAAGAAGGGGGCTCCTACAATGAGCAGTTCTTC. This translates into CASSQEGGSYNEQFF.